This TCR beta chain was captured in a study of metastatic and nonmetastatic thyroid tumors. Overall study context: Repertoire comparisons spanned blood and tumor or nodule tissue from malignant and benign thyroid patients. Notes on the study in general: It was reported that TCR beta diversity was significantly higher in malignant thyroid tumors than benign nodules, in blood and tumor.

Thyroid surgery was preceded by no treatment in any patient. The V end was cut by 5 bases, the J end by 8 bases, with 13 bases between. Germline values: CDR1 MNHEY, CDR2 SVGEGT. This CDR3 has 13 amino acids. To note about this clone: Its cognate antigen is unknown.

Original handling: CDR3 was compared across clinicopathological groups, and the resulting differences were used to build a distant-metastasis classifier for papillary thyroid cancer. TCRdb re-called the PCR reads with MiXCR. TCRdb's processing, not the authors' own work, is the source of the V and J calls. Here the sample spans tens of thousands of clones, 25% to 30% being singletons. The sample was blood. This TCR was recovered from a male donor with papillary thyroid cancer or a benign thyroid nodule (not recorded which). Some clones in this sample may be carry-over from other donors' samples. This chain joins TRBV6-2 or TRBV6-3 and TRBJ2-1; D not resolved. CDR3 in amino acids: CASSPAFQYEQFF. In nucleotides, the CDR3 is TGTGCCAGCAGTCCCGCCTTCCAATATGAGCAGTTCTTC.